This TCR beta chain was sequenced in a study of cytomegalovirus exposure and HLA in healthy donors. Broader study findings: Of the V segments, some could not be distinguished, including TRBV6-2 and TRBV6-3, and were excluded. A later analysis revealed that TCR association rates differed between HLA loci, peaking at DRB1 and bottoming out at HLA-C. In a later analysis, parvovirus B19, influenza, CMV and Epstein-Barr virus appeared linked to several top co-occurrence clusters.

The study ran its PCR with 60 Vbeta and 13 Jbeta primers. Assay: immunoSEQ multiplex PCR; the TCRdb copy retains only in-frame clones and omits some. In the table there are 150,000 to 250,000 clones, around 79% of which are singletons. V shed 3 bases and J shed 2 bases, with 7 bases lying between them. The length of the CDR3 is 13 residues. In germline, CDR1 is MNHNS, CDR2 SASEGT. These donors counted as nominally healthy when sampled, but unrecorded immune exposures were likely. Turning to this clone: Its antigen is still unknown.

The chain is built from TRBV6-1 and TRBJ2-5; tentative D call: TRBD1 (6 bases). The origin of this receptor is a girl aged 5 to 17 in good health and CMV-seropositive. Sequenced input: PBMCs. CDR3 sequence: CASSEGHQETQYF. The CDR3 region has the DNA TGTGCCAGCAGTGAGGGACATCAAGAGACCCAGTACTTC.